Listed here are 11 T cell receptor beta chains from one sample, sequenced in a study of CD8+ T cells in alopecia areata. Sequencing used cDNA as its template, made by extracting RNA and reverse transcribing it. TCRdb's copy holds only in-frame clones and misses some; the assay was immunoSEQ multiplex PCR. The sample holds over 120,000 clones; about 47% are singletons and the top ten take about 1%. The sequencing used CD4+ T cells sorted from blood, collected at week 0. The receptors here all came from a human donor with alopecia areata.

This sequence joins TRBV6-5 and TRBJ2-1, with TRBD2 matching 8 bases. Trimming at V came to 2 bases and at J to 5 bases, leaving 2 bases not matched to a gene. This CDR3 has 14 residues. From germline, CDR1 is MNHEY and CDR2 SVGAGI. CDR3 sequence: CASSYKLADNEQFF. CDR3 in DNA: TGTGCCAGCAGTTACAAACTAGCGGACAATGAGCAGTTCTTC.

The chain links TRBV5-1 to TRBJ1-1; tentative D call: TRBD1 (5 bases). This CDR3 has 14 amino acids. Germline loops: CDR1 SGHRS, CDR2 YFSETQ. V was pared by 0 bases and J by 5 bases, with 11 bases between. As DNA, the CDR3 is TGCGCCAGCAGCTTGGCCATGGGGGGTACTGAAGCTTTCTTT. This codes for CASSLAMGGTEAFF.

CDR3 sequence reads: CSVEATSGSSAKNIQYF. CDR3 in DNA: TGCAGCGTTGAAGCCACTAGCGGGAGCTCTGCCAAAAACATTCAGTACTTC. This rearrangement joins TRBV29-1 to TRBJ2-4, with 11 bases identical to TRBD2. The germline gives CDR1 SQVTM, CDR2 ANQGSEA. This CDR3 region has 17 residues. The V segment lost 1 base and the J segment 1 base; nucleotides outside the gene matches: 6. Filled out from reference TRBV29-1 and TRBJ2-4, the complete variable domain reads SAVISQKPSRDICQRGTSLTIQCQVDSQVTMMFWYRQQPGQSLTLIATANQGSEATYESGFVIDKFPISRPNLTFSTLTVSNMSPEDSSIYLCSVEATSGSSAKNIQYFGAGTRLSVL.

V gene TRBV18 combines with J gene TRBJ2-7; possibly TRBD1 for D (5 bases). The CDR3 has 13 residues. V was trimmed by 6 bases and J by 2 bases, leaving 11 bases between them. Germline loops: CDR1 KGHSH, CDR2 LQKENI. The CDR3 nucleotides are TGTGCCAGCTCCCCGGACAAGGCCTACGAGCAGTACTTC. It is translated as CASSPDKAYEQYF.

The table lists this clone with a count of one. This chain uses TRBV19 with TRBJ2-2, with unresolved D. The CDR3 loop spans 14 amino acids. Germline V CDR1 and CDR2: LNHDA, SQIVND (reference sequence). Trimming pared 3 bases from V and 0 bases from J, leaving 5 bases between. In DNA, the CDR3 is TGTGCCAGTAGTATGGCGGCGAACACCGGGGAGCTGTTTTTT. Amino acids: CASSMAANTGELFF.

This clone occurred a few times. This chain uses TRBV19 with TRBJ1-1; 8 bases align to TRBD1. The junction had 7 bases not matched to a gene; V was cut back by 1 base and J by 0 bases. This CDR3 is 17 amino acids long. Looked up from germline, CDR1 is LNHDA and CDR2 is SQIVND (reference sequence). CDR3 protein: CASSIGTGRSLNTEAFF. The CDR3 DNA is TGTGCCAGTAGTATAGGGACAGGGCGAAGCCTGAACACTGAAGCTTTCTTT.

This clone appeared a single time. The rearrangement joins TRBV5-1 to TRBJ1-1; no reliable D call. V was shortened by 6 bases and J by 3 bases, with 0 bases between the two germline ends. This CDR3 has 9 residues. Germline-derived CDR1 and CDR2 are SGHRS and YFSETQ. The CDR3 here is CASNTEAFF. The CDR3 bases are TGCGCCAGCAACACTGAAGCTTTCTTT.

This clone was observed once. The V gene is TRBV7-9, the J gene TRBJ1-4, with D uncertain. Germline lookup yields CDR1 SEHNR and CDR2 FQNEAQ (reference sequence). V was shortened by 5 bases and J by 3 bases, with 10 bases between the two germline ends. The CDR3 consists of 14 residues. DNA of the CDR3: TGTGCCAGCAGCACCCGGGAGGCTAATGAAAAACTGTTTTTT. Translation gives CASSTREANEKLFF.

This chain connects TRBV6-5 to TRBJ2-5, with 12 bases fitting TRBD2. Germline CDR1 MNHEY, CDR2 SVGAGI. The V and J ends lost 2 bases and 4 bases, in that order; junction bases with no gene match: 5. This CDR3 is 16 amino acids long. The CDR3 spells CASSYGLAGRTETQYF. CDR3 DNA sequence: TGTGCCAGCAGTTACGGACTAGCGGGAAGGACAGAGACCCAGTACTTC.

This clone was found a few times. V and J are TRBV29-1 and TRBJ2-3, with D possibly matching TRBD2 (6 bases). Germline CDR1 SQVTM, CDR2 ANQGSEA. The CDR3 totals 13 residues. V lost 8 bases and J 0 bases, leaving 12 bases between the germline ends. The CDR3 is CSYRGTSTDTQYF. CDR3 sequence (DNA): TGCAGCTATCGGGGGACTAGCACAGATACGCAGTATTTT.

This clone was seen a handful of times. The chain uses TRBV19 and TRBJ1-5; D gene unclear. The CDR3 has 14 residues. Germline CDR1 is LNHDA and CDR2 is SQIVND (reference sequence). The V and J ends lost 5 bases and 3 bases respectively, with 11 bases between them. The chain's CDR3 is CASSLGVLNQPQHF. As DNA, the CDR3 is TGTGCCAGTAGTCTTGGGGTCCTCAATCAGCCCCAGCATTTT.